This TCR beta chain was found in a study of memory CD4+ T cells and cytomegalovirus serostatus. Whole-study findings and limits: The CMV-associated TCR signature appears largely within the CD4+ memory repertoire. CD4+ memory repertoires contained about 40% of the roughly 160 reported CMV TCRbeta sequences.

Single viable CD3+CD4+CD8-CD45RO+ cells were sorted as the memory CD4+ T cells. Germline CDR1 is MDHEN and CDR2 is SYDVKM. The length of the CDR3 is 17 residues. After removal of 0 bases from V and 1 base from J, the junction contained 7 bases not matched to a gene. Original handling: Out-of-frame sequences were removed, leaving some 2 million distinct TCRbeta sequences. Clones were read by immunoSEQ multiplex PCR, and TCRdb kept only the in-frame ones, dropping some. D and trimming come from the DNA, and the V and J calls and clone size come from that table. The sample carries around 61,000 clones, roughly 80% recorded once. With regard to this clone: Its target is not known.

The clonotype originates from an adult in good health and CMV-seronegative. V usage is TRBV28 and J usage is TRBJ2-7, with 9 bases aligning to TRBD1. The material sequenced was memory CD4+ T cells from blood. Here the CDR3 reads CASSLWGGQGTSYEQYF. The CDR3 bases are TGTGCCAGCAGTTTATGGGGGGGACAGGGAACGTCCTACGAGCAGTACTTC.